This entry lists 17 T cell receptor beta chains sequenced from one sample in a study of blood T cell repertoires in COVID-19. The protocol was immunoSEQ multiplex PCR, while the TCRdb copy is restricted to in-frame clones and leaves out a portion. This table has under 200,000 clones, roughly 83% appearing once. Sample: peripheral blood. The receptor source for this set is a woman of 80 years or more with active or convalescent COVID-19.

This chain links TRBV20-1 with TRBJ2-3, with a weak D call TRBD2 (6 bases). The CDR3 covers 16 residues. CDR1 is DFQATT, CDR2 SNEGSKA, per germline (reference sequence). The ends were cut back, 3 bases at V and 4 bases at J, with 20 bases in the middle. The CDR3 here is CSASNSGGFGADTQYF. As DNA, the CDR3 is TGCAGTGCTAGTAACAGTGGGGGGTTTGGGGCAGATACGCAGTATTTT.

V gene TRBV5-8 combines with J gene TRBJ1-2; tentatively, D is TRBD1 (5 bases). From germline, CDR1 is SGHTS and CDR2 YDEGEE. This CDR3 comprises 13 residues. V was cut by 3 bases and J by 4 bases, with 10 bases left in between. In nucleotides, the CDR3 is TGTGCCAGCAGCTCAACGGACATCTATGGCTACACCTTC. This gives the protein CASSSTDIYGYTF.

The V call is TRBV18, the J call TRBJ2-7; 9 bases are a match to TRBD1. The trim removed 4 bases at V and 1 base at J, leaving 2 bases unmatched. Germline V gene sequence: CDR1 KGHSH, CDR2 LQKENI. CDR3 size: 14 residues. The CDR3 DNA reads TGTGCCAGCTCACATGGGACAGGGTCCTACGAGCAGTACTTC. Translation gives CASSHGTGSYEQYF.

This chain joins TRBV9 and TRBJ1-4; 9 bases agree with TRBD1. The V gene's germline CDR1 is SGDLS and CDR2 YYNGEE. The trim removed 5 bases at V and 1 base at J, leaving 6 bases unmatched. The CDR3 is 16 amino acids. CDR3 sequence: CASSGQGQQTNEKLFF. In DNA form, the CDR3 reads TGTGCCAGCAGTGGACAGGGGCAGCAAACTAATGAAAAACTGTTTTTT.

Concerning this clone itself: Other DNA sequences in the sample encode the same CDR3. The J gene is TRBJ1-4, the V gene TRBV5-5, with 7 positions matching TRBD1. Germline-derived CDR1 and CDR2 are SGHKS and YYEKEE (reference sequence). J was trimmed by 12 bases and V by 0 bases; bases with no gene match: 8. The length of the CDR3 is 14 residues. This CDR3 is CASSLGQGGGELFF. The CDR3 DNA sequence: TGTGCCAGCAGCTTGGGACAGGGCGGAGGAGAACTGTTTTTT. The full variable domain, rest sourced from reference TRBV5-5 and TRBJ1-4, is DAGVTQSPTHLIKTRGQQVTLRCSPISGHKSVSWYQQVLGQGPQFIFQYYEKEERGRGNFPDRFSARQFPNYSSELNVNALLLGDSALYLCASSLGQGGGELFFGSGTQLSVL.

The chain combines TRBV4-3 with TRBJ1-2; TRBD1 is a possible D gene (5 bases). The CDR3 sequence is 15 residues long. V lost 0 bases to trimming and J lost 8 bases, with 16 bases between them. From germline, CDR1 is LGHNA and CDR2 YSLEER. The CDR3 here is CASSQEGVGGRGYTF. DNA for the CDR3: TGCGCCAGCAGCCAAGAAGGGGTCGGGGGACGGGGCTACACCTTC.

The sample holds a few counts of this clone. In nucleotides, the CDR3 is TGTGCCAGCAGTCCCGGGGACAGGGTGCACTATGGCTACACCTTC. This encodes CASSPGDRVHYGYTF. The gene calls are TRBV6-2 or TRBV6-3 and TRBJ1-2; 9 nucleotides line up with TRBD1. V shed 5 bases and J 3 bases; nucleotides not matched to a gene: 7. The V gene's germline CDR1 is MNHEY and CDR2 SVGEGT. There are 15 residues in the CDR3.

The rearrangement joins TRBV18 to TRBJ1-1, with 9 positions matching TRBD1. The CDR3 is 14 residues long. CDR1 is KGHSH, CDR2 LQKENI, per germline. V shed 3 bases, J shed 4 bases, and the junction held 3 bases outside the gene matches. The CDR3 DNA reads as TGTGCCAGCTCACCCGCGGACAGGGGCACTGAAGCTTTCTTT. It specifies CASSPADRGTEAFF.

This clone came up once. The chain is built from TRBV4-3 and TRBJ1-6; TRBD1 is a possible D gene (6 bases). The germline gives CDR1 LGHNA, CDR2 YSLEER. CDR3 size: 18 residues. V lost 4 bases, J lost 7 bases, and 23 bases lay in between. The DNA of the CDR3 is TGCGCCAGCAGCCTAGGGGCCTTAACCGGGACACCAAATTCACCCCTCCACTTT. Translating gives CASSLGALTGTPNSPLHF.

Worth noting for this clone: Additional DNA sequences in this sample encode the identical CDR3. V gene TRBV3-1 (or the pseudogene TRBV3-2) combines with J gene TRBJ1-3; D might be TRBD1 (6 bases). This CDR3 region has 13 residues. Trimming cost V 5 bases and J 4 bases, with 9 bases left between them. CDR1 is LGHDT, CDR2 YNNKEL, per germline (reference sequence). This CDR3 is CASSTGSGNTIYF. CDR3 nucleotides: TGTGCCAGCAGCACAGGGTCGGGAAACACCATATATTTT.

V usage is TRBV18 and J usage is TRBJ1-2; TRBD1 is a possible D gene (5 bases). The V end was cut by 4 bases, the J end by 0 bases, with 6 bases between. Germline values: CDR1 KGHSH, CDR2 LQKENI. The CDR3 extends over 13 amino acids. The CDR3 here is CASSQTANYGYTF. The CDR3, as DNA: TGTGCCAGCTCACAGACAGCTAACTATGGCTACACCTTC.

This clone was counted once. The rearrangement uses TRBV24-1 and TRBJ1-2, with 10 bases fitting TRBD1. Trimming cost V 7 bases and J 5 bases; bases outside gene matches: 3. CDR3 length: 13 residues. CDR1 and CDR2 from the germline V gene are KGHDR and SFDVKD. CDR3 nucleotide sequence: TGTGCCACCAGCGAGGGACAGGGGTATGGCTACACCTTC. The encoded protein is CATSEGQGYGYTF.

CDR3 sequence reads: CASSPLLGGAAGYTF. For the CDR3, the DNA is TGTGCCAGCAGCCCCCTTTTGGGGGGGGCGGCTGGCTACACCTTC. The rearrangement joins TRBV7-2 to TRBJ1-2, with D perhaps TRBD1 (6 bases). Per the germline V gene, CDR1 is SGHTA and CDR2 is FQGNSA. The CDR3 covers 15 residues. Trimming removed 5 bases at V and 7 bases at J, with 20 bases between.

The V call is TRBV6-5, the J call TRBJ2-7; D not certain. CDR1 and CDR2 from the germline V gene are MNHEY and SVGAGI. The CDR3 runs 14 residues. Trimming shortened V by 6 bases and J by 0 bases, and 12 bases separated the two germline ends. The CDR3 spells CASRSPVNSYEQYF. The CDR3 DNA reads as TGTGCCAGCAGGAGCCCCGTGAACTCCTACGAGCAGTACTTC.

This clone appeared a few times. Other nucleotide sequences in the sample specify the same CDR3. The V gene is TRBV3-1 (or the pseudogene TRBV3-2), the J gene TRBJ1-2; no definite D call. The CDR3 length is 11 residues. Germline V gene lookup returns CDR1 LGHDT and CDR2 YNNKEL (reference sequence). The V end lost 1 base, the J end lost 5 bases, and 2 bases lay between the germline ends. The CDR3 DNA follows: TGTGCCAGCAGCCAAGCTTATGGCTACACCTTC. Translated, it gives CASSQAYGYTF.

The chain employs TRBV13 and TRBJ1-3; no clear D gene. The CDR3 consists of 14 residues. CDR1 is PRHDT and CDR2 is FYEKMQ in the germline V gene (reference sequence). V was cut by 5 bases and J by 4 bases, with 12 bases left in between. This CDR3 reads CASSLRGGGNTIYF. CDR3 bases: TGTGCCAGCAGCCTTCGAGGTGGGGGAAACACCATATATTTT.

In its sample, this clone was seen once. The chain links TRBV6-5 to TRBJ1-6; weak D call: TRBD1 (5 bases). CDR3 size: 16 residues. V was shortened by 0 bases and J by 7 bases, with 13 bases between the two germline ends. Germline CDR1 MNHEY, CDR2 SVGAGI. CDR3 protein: CASSYSPTESNSPLHF. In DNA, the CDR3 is TGTGCCAGCAGTTACTCGCCGACAGAGAGCAATTCACCCCTCCACTTT.